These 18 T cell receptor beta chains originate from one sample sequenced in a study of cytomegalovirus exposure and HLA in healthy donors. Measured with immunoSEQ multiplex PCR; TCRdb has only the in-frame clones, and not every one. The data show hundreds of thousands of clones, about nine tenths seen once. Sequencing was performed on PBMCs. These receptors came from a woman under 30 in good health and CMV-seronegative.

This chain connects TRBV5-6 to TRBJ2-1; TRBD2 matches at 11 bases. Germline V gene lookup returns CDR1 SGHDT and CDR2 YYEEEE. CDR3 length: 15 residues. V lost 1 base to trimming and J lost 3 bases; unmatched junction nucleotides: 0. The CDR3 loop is CASSLTSGGYNEQFF. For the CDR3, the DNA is TGTGCCAGCAGCTTGACTAGCGGGGGCTACAATGAGCAGTTCTTC.

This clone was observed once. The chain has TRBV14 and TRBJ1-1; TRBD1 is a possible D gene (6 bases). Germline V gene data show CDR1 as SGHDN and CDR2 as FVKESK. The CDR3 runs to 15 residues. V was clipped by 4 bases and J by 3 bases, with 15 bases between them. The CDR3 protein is CASSREGGGYTEAFF. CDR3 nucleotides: TGTGCCAGCAGCCGGGAAGGGGGGGGCTACACTGAAGCTTTCTTT.

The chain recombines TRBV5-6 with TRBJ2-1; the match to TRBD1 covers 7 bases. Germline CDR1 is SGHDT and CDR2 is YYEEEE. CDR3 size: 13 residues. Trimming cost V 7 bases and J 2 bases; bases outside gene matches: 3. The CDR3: CASSGQTYNEQFF. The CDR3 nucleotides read TGTGCCAGCTCGGGACAGACCTACAATGAGCAGTTCTTC.

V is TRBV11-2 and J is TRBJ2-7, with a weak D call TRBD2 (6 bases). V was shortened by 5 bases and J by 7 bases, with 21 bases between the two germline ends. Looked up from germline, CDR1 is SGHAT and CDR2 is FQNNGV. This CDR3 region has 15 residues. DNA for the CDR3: TGTGCCAGCAGCCCCCTGACTAGGATCGCTCGGGAGCAGTACTTC. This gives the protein CASSPLTRIAREQYF.

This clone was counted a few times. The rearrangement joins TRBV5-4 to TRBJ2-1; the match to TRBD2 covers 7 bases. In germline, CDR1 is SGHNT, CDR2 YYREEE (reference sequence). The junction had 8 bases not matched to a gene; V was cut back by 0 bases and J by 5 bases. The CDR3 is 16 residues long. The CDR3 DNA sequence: TGTGCCAGCAGCTTGGCCTGGGAGCGGGGACACAATGAGCAGTTCTTC. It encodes CASSLAWERGHNEQFF.

The CDR3 loop reads CASSPGLGVSYEQYF. CDR3 nucleotide sequence: TGTGCCAGCAGCCCGGGACTAGGGGTCTCCTACGAGCAGTACTTC. The chain uses TRBV7-6 and TRBJ2-7; 8 positions agree with TRBD2. J lost 0 bases, V lost 5 bases, and 6 bases had no gene match. Germline lookup yields CDR1 SGHVS and CDR2 FNYEAQ. There are 15 residues in the CDR3.

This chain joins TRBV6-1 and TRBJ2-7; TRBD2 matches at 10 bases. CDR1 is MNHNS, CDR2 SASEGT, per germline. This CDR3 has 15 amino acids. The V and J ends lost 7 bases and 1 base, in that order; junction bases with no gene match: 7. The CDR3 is CASTTSGFPSYEQYF. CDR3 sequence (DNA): TGTGCCAGCACGACTAGCGGGTTCCCTTCCTACGAGCAGTACTTC.

The CDR3 is CASSRDSNQPQHF. CDR3 DNA sequence: TGTGCCAGCAGTCGCGATAGCAATCAGCCCCAGCATTTT. J is TRBJ1-5 and V is TRBV6-4; the D is unclear. CDR1 is MRHNA, CDR2 SNTAGT, per germline. CDR3 size: 13 residues. The V gene lost 5 bases and the J gene lost 0 bases, with 5 bases spanning the gap.

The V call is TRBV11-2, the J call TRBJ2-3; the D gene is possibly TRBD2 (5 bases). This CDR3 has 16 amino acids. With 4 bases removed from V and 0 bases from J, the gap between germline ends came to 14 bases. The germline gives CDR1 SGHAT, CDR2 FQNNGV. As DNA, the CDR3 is TGTGCCAGCAGCTCCCTTAGCGTCTTAAGCACAGATACGCAGTATTTT. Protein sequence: CASSSLSVLSTDTQYF.

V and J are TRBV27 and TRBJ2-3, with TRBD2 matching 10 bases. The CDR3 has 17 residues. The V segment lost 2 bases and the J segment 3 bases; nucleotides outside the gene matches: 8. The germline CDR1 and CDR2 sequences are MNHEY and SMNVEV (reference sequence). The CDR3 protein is CASSLLTPSGGTDTQYF. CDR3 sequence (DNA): TGTGCCAGCAGTTTACTAACTCCTAGCGGGGGTACAGATACGCAGTATTTT.

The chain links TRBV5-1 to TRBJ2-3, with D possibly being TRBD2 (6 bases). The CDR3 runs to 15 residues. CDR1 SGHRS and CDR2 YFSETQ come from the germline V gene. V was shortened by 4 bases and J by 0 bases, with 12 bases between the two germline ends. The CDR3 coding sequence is TGCGCCAGCAGCCCAAGGAGGGATAGCACAGATACGCAGTATTTT. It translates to CASSPRRDSTDTQYF.

The CDR3, as DNA: TGTGCCAGCAGCCCCCGGACAGGGGAAGGCACAATCTATGGCTACACCTTC. It specifies CASSPRTGEGTIYGYTF. The chain has TRBV9 and TRBJ1-2; 9 bases match TRBD1. Germline lookup yields CDR1 SGDLS and CDR2 YYNGEE. V shed 4 bases and J 4 bases; nucleotides not matched to a gene: 14. The CDR3 extends over 17 amino acids.

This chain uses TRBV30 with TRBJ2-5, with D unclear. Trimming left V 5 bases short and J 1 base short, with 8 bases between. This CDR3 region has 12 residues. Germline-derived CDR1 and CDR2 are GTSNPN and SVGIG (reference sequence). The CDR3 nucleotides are TGTGCCTGGCAGCGCCTCCAAGAGACCCAGTACTTC. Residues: CAWQRLQETQYF.

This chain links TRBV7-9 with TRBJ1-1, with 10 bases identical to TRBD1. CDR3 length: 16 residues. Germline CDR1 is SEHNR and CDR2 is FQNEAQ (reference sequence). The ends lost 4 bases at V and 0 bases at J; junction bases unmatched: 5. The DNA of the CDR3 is TGTGCCAGCAGCTCGGGACAGGGGAATTTGAACACTGAAGCTTTCTTT. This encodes CASSSGQGNLNTEAFF.

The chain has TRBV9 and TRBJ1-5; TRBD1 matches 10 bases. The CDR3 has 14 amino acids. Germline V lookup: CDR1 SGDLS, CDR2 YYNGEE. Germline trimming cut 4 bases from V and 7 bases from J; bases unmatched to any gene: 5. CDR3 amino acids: CASSPGTGVQPQHF. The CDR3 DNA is TGTGCCAGCAGCCCTGGGACAGGGGTGCAGCCCCAGCATTTT.

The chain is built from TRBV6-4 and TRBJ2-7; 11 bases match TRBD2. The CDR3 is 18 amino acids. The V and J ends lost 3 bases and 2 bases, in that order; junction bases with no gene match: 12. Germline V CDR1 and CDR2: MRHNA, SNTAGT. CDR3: CASSEPGTSGPTPYEQYF. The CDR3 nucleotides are TGTGCCAGCAGTGAGCCCGGGACTAGCGGTCCTACCCCCTACGAGCAGTACTTC.

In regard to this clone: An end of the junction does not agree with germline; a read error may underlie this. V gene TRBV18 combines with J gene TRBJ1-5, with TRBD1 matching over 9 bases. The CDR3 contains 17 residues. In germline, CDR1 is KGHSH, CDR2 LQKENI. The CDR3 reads CASSPVITTGGNQPQHF. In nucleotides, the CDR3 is TGTGCCAGCTCACCAGTGATCACTACAGGGGGCAACCAGCCCCAGCATTTT.

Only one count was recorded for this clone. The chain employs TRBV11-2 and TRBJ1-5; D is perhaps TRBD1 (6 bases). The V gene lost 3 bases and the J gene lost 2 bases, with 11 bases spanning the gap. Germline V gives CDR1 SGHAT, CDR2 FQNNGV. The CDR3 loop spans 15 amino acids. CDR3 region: CASSFGAGGNQPQHF. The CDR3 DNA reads TGTGCCAGCAGCTTTGGGGCAGGGGGCAATCAGCCCCAGCATTTT.